This is a list of T cell receptor beta chains from one sample in a study of T cells in Graves' hyperthyroidism and ophthalmopathy. TCRdb called the multiplex PCR reads again in MiXCR, with one record for every CDR3 protein. The sample contains 300,000 to 500,000 distinct CDR3 sequences, just under 15% of which appear only once. Source material: blood. The receptor set was obtained from a young woman with Graves' hyperthyroidism. CDR3s include the opening cysteine and the closing phenylalanine or tryptophan. D genes are given only for firm matches. Expanded clones are given a class, and other clones once, few, many or no size at all.

j_call	cdr3_length	d_call	clone_size	v_call	cdr3_nt	cdr3_aa
TRBJ1-5	15	.	.	TRBV28	TGTGCCAGCATGGGGGGGGGGCAGGGCAATCAGCCCCAGCATTTT	CASMGGGQGNQPQHF
TRBJ2-7	18	TRBD2	many	TRBV20-1	TGCAGTGCTAGAGATCTAGGGACTAGCGGGCCCGTATACTACGAGCAGTACTTC	CSARDLGTSGPVYYEQYF
TRBJ2-7	14	.	many	TRBV12-3/TRBV12-4	TGTGCCAGCAGTTTAGAGGGGTATACCTACGAGCAGTACTTC	CASSLEGYTYEQYF
TRBJ2-1	17	TRBD1	.	TRBV28	TGTGCCAGCAGTTCGGGACAGGCGTATCCTACCTACAATGAGCAGTTCTTC	CASSSGQAYPTYNEQFF
TRBJ1-3	15	TRBD1	many	TRBV5-1	TGCGCCAGCAGCTTGCGGACAGGGTCTGGAAACACCATATATTTT	CASSLRTGSGNTIYF
TRBJ2-7	14	.	few	TRBV5-1	TGCGCCAGCAGCTCCGGGACTTCCTCTGGGGAGCAGTACTTC	CASSSGTSSGEQYF
TRBJ2-7	13	.	many	TRBV30	TGTGCCTGGAGTCTGACTAGTGGTTACGAGCAGTACTTC	CAWSLTSGYEQYF
TRBJ2-7	15	.	many	TRBV5-5	TGTGCCAGCAGCTTGTACCCGCAGGTGAACTACGAGCAGTACTTC	CASSLYPQVNYEQYF
TRBJ2-1	16	TRBD1	few	TRBV4-1	TGCGCCAGCAGCCTCGGACCGGGACAGGGAGGCAATGAGCAGTTCTTC	CASSLGPGQGGNEQFF
TRBJ1-6	16	.	few	TRBV7-2	TGTGCCAGCAGCTATACCGGGAGCTCCTATAATTCACCCCTCCACTTT	CASSYTGSSYNSPLHF
TRBJ2-3	16	.	.	TRBV5-1	TGCGCCAGCAGCTTGGGTCGCGGAGACAGCACAGATACGCAGTATTTT	CASSLGRGDSTDTQYF
TRBJ2-1	14	.	.	TRBV19	TGTGCCAGTAGTATTTCAGGCAGGGCCAATGAGCAGTTCTTC	CASSISGRANEQFF
TRBJ2-5	16	TRBD1	few	TRBV15	TGTGCCACCAGCAGAGGGTGGACAGGGCGGCAAGAGACCCAGTACTTC	CATSRGWTGRQETQYF
TRBJ2-7	11	.	few	TRBV6-1	TGTGCCAGCGGACAGCGTTACGAGCAGTACTTC	CASGQRYEQYF
TRBJ1-3	16	.	.	TRBV5-1	TGCGCCAGCAGCCAGATGACAGTCGCCTCTGGAAACACCATATATTTT	CASSQMTVASGNTIYF
TRBJ1-5	16	.	many	TRBV24-1	TGTGCCACCAGTCCCAGGGAGAGAGTTGCAAATCAGCCCCAGCATTTT	CATSPRERVANQPQHF
TRBJ2-3	15	.	.	TRBV12-3/TRBV12-4	TGTGCCAGCAGAACCACTACCAGTATCACAGATACGCAGTATTTT	CASRTTTSITDTQYF
TRBJ2-7	15	.	many	TRBV28	TGTGCCAGCAGTCCTCAGTCGCAGGCCCGAGACGAGCAGTACTTC	CASSPQSQARDEQYF